A single sample gave rise to the 20 T cell receptor beta chains below, sequenced in a study of blood T cells in healthy people across ages. Alongside a J-beta primer mix, a sample-barcoded 5' primer served in a second PCR lasting roughly 6 to 11 cycles. TCRdb itself ran the 5' RACE reads through MiXCR, one entry per CDR3 protein. This table has 700,000 or so distinct CDR3 sequences, 20% to 25% appearing once. Sequenced material: blood. These receptors came from a man between 65 and 85 years old in good health.

The gene calls are TRBV20-1 and TRBJ1-2; D perhaps matches TRBD1 (5 bases). V was pared by 3 bases and J by 0 bases, with 17 bases between. Per the germline V gene, CDR1 is DFQATT and CDR2 is SNEGSKA (reference sequence). CDR3 length: 16 residues. The CDR3 nucleotides are TGCAGTGCTAGTGGCTCCTCGGCAGGGTCTAACTATGGCTACACCTTC. Translation gives CSASGSSAGSNYGYTF.

This clonotype was recorded a few times. The rearrangement joins TRBV7-9 to TRBJ2-3; the D gene is possibly TRBD1 (6 bases). The CDR3 runs to 16 residues. Trimming took 3 bases from V and 0 from J, leaving 13 bases between them. Germline loops: CDR1 SEHNR, CDR2 FQNEAQ (reference sequence). In DNA, the CDR3 is TGTGCCAGCAGCTTCCTTGGACAGTCTAGCACAGATACGCAGTATTTT. Translated, it gives CASSFLGQSSTDTQYF.

The V and J genes are TRBV18 and TRBJ1-5, with TRBD1 matching 9 bases. After removal of 2 bases from V and 4 bases from J, the junction contained 3 bases not matched to a gene. The length of the CDR3 is 15 residues. The germline V gene encodes CDR1 KGHSH and CDR2 LQKENI. Here the CDR3 reads CASSPGTGTNQPQHF. In DNA form, the CDR3 reads TGTGCCAGCTCACCAGGGACAGGGACTAATCAGCCCCAGCATTTT.

The chain links TRBV5-1 to TRBJ2-3; D may be TRBD1 or TRBD2 (5 bases each). The CDR3 contains 15 residues. The V end was cut by 8 bases, the J end by 0 bases, with 16 bases between. Looked up from germline, CDR1 is SGHRS and CDR2 is YFSETQ. CDR3 in amino acids: CASWHFGGSTDTQYF. The CDR3 DNA is TGCGCCAGTTGGCATTTTGGGGGTAGCACAGATACGCAGTATTTT.

The chain carries TRBV7-6 and TRBJ2-5, with TRBD2 identical over 8 bases. The CDR3 spans 13 residues. Germline assignment: CDR1 SGHVS and CDR2 FNYEAQ. J was trimmed by 11 bases and V by 5 bases; bases with no gene match: 10. The CDR3, as DNA: TGTGCCAGCAGCCAGGAGCGGGGGAGGGAGCAGTACTTC. It encodes CASSQERGREQYF.

This clonotype was seen a handful of times. The chain couples TRBV7-8 to TRBJ1-1; a possible D gene is TRBD1 (6 bases). The CDR3 loop spans 16 amino acids. The V and J ends lost 5 bases and 1 base respectively, with 17 bases between them. Germline CDR1 is SGHVS and CDR2 is FQNEAQ. The CDR3 sequence: CASSLLDGGANTEAFF. In DNA, the CDR3 is TGTGCCAGCAGCCTCCTTGATGGGGGCGCGAACACTGAAGCTTTCTTT.

In this sample, this clonotype turned up a few times. The chain is built from TRBV28 and TRBJ2-7, with TRBD1 as a possible D gene (6 bases). Trimming shortened V by 4 bases and J by 0 bases, and 13 bases separated the two germline ends. The CDR3 runs to 15 residues. Germline V lookup: CDR1 MDHEN, CDR2 SYDVKM. CDR3 nucleotide sequence: TGTGCCAGCAGTTCTTTTGGGGGCCCCTCCTACGAGCAGTACTTC. Translated, it gives CASSSFGGPSYEQYF. The variable domain in full, completed from reference TRBV28 and TRBJ2-7, reads DVKVTQSSRYLVKRTGEKVFLECVQDMDHENMFWYRQDPGLGLRLIYFSYDVKMKEKGDIPEGYSVSREKKERFSLILESASTNQTSMYLCASSSFGGPSYEQYFGPGTRLTVT.

This clonotype was observed many times. V gene TRBV5-1 combines with J gene TRBJ1-5; 7 nucleotides match TRBD1. Looked up from germline, CDR1 is SGHRS and CDR2 is YFSETQ. Trimming removed 4 bases from V and 4 bases from J; junction bases left unmatched: 5. There are 14 residues in the CDR3. The CDR3 DNA reads as TGCGCCAGCAGCCCCGGGACAGCTAATCAGCCCCAGCATTTT. This codes for CASSPGTANQPQHF.

The V gene is TRBV29-1, the J gene TRBJ2-3; D is perhaps TRBD2 (5 bases). V dropped 6 bases and J dropped 8 bases, with 12 bases sitting between them. Per the germline V gene, CDR1 is SQVTM and CDR2 is ANQGSEA. The CDR3 runs to 11 residues. The CDR3, as DNA: TGCAGCGTCACTTCGGCGGGTACGCAGTATTTT. It translates to CSVTSAGTQYF.

J is TRBJ2-1 and V is TRBV20-1; TRBD2 is a possible D gene (5 bases). Trimming pared 6 bases from V and 7 bases from J, leaving 16 bases between. There are 13 residues in the CDR3. From germline, CDR1 is DFQATT and CDR2 SNEGSKA (reference sequence). The CDR3 nucleotides are TGCAGTGCACCTAGCTCTCAGACGAATGAGCAGTTCTTC. Amino acid sequence: CSAPSSQTNEQFF.

The chain employs TRBV9 and TRBJ2-5; 13 nucleotides match TRBD2. The CDR3 has 15 residues. The trim removed 3 bases at V and 5 bases at J, leaving 4 bases unmatched. Looked up from germline, CDR1 is SGDLS and CDR2 is YYNGEE. In DNA form, the CDR3 reads TGTGCCAGCAGCGCGACTAGCGGGAGGCGGGAGACCCAGTACTTC. Translating gives CASSATSGRRETQYF. Full variable domain (outside the CDR3, taken from reference TRBV9 and TRBJ2-5): DSGVTQTPKHLITATGQRVTLRCSPRSGDLSVYWYQQSLDQGLQFLIQYYNGEERAKGNILERFSAQQFPDLHSELNLSSLELGDSALYFCASSATSGRRETQYFGPGTRLLVL.

About this clonotype: The junction departs from germline at one end; a sequencing error may be responsible. This chain joins TRBV20-1 and TRBJ2-3; perhaps TRBD2 as D (5 bases). This CDR3 is 15 amino acids long. Looked up from germline, CDR1 is DFQATT and CDR2 is SNEGSKA (reference sequence). DNA of the CDR3: TGCAGTGGTAGAGAGGACCTAGCCCCAAGAGATACGCAGTATTTT. Translation gives CSGREDLAPRDTQYF.

Points on this clonotype: A read error is possible here, since a much larger clone lies one base away. As the CDR3 is not closed by the conserved phenylalanine or tryptophan, this likely results from a read error. V gene TRBV29-1 combines with J gene TRBJ2-1, with a possible D match to TRBD2 (5 bases). The J call may be wrong; the DNA end is better matched by TRBJ2-7. Germline V CDR1 and CDR2: SQVTM, ANQGSEA. The CDR3 covers 13 residues. DNA of the CDR3: TGCAGCGTTGAAAAGGGAGACGGGTACGAGCAGTACATC. Translating it yields CSVEKGDGYEQYI.

There are a few counts of this clonotype. The genes are TRBV5-1 and TRBJ2-7; D not certain. The CDR3 has 15 residues. Trimming removed 4 bases from V and 1 base from J, with 15 bases in between. The V gene's germline CDR1 is SGHRS and CDR2 YFSETQ. Here the CDR3 DNA reads TGCGCCAGCAGCCACGACTGGGCTCTTTCCTACGAGCAGTACTTC. Translated, it gives CASSHDWALSYEQYF.

The genes are TRBV7-9 and TRBJ2-6, with D possibly being TRBD2 (6 bases). The length of the CDR3 is 16 residues. V dropped 1 base and J dropped 4 bases, with 11 bases sitting between them. The germline V gene has CDR1 SEHNR and CDR2 FQNEAQ (reference sequence). CDR3 loop: CASSLGGLAGANVLTF. CDR3 DNA sequence: TGTGCCAGCAGCTTAGGCGGCCTAGCGGGGGCCAACGTCCTGACTTTC.

This clonotype turned up a few times. This sequence joins TRBV2 and TRBJ2-1, with D possibly TRBD1 on 5 matching bases. Near its end, the DNA agrees better with TRBJ2-7, so the J call may be wrong. CDR1 is SNHLY, CDR2 FYNNEI, per germline. The CDR3 spans 13 residues. CDR3 loop: CASRGPSIYEQYF. The CDR3 DNA reads TGTGCCAGCAGGGGGCCCTCTATATACGAGCAGTACTTC.

The chain recombines TRBV12-3 or TRBV12-4 with TRBJ2-7; weak D call: TRBD1 (6 bases). The ends were cut back, 3 bases at V and 2 bases at J, with 8 bases in the middle. This CDR3 spans 13 amino acids. CDR3 bases: TGTGCCAGCAGTTTTGACAGGACCTACGAGCAGTACGTC. This sequence encodes CASSFDRTYEQYV.

This clonotype has just a few counts. The chain recombines TRBV5-6 with TRBJ1-2, with D possibly TRBD1 on 6 matching bases. Deletions cut 6 bases from V and 7 bases from J, with 19 bases between. Germline V gene lookup returns CDR1 SGHDT and CDR2 YYEEEE. This CDR3 is 14 amino acids long. The CDR3 is CASNWGQGSGGYTF. The CDR3 nucleotides are TGTGCCAGCAACTGGGGGCAGGGAAGTGGTGGCTACACCTTC. Complete variable domain (other parts from reference TRBV5-6 and TRBJ1-2): DAGVTQSPTHLIKTRGQQVTLRCSPKSGHDTVSWYQQALGQGPQFIFQYYEEEERQRGNFPDRFSGHQFPNYSSELNVNALLLGDSALYLCASNWGQGSGGYTFGSGTRLTVV.

The chain uses TRBV29-1 and TRBJ1-5; D possibly corresponds to TRBD1 (5 bases). Trimming cost V 6 bases and J 2 bases, with 8 bases left between them. CDR1 SQVTM and CDR2 ANQGSEA come from the germline V gene. The CDR3 covers 12 residues. This chain's CDR3 is CSVRDGNQPQHF. CDR3 DNA sequence: TGCAGCGTCCGGGACGGCAATCAGCCCCAGCATTTT.

The rearrangement links TRBV20-1 to TRBJ2-5, with D possibly matching TRBD2 (5 bases). Germline V gene data show CDR1 as DFQATT and CDR2 as SNEGSKA (reference sequence). Trimming took 6 bases from V and 3 from J, leaving 20 bases between them. The CDR3 sequence is 15 residues long. The CDR3: CSAVPRTGIEETQYF. DNA of the CDR3: TGCAGTGCCGTACCCCGTACGGGGATCGAAGAGACCCAGTACTTC.